The 26 T cell receptor beta chains in this list originate from one sample, sequenced in a study of Tregs in tolerant kidney transplant recipients. Assay used: immunoSEQ multiplex PCR; TCRdb lists only in-frame clones, some missing. The sample includes about 240,000 clones, approximately 84% seen only once; the top ten take around 0.61%. Sequencing used CD4+ T cells from blood. The source of these receptors is a human donor in good health.

Of note for this clone: Compared with germline, one end of the junction differs, possibly owing to a read error. The V call is TRBV2, the J call TRBJ1-6; the match to TRBD1 covers 11 bases. This CDR3 region has 12 residues. Looked up from germline, CDR1 is SNHLY and CDR2 is FYNNEI. CDR3 sequence (DNA): TGTGCCAGCAGGGACAGGGGGCCCTGGAATTACTTT. It encodes CASRDRGPWNYF.

The chain links TRBV29-1 to TRBJ1-2; TRBD1 agrees at 7 bases. Germline V gene sequence: CDR1 SQVTM, CDR2 ANQGSEA. This CDR3 contains 15 residues. The V and J ends lost 7 bases and 8 bases, in that order; junction bases with no gene match: 19. CDR3 region: CSARLQTGSKGGYTF. CDR3 nucleotide sequence: TGCAGCGCCCGCCTTCAGACAGGGAGTAAGGGGGGCTACACCTTC.

A note on this clone: Other DNA variants within this sample encode the same CDR3. The chain combines TRBV4-1 with TRBJ1-5; D unclear. The V gene's germline CDR1 is MGHRA and CDR2 YSYEKL. The CDR3 sequence is 15 residues long. The ends were cut back, 4 bases at V and 2 bases at J, with 12 bases in the middle. The CDR3 loop is CASSPTFKGNQPQHF. CDR3 in DNA: TGCGCCAGCAGCCCAACCTTCAAGGGCAATCAGCCCCAGCATTTT.

This rearrangement joins TRBV19 to TRBJ1-1; D is perhaps TRBD1 (5 bases). Germline CDR1 reads LNHDA; CDR2 reads SQIVND (reference sequence). The CDR3 has 13 amino acids. Trimming took off 7 bases at V and 3 bases at J, with 12 bases between the two ends. Here the CDR3 DNA reads TGTGCCAGTAAAGAAAGCAGGGACACTGAAGCTTTCTTT. It yields the protein CASKESRDTEAFF.

The CDR3 DNA reads TGTGCCAGCAGTATCGAGGGGTCGGAGACCCAGTACTTC. Translating gives CASSIEGSETQYF. The chain recombines TRBV2 with TRBJ2-5; the D call may be TRBD1 or TRBD2 (5 bases each). The V gene lost 5 bases and the J gene lost 5 bases, with 12 bases spanning the gap. The CDR3 spans 13 residues. CDR1 is SNHLY, CDR2 FYNNEI, per germline.

The chain has TRBV5-1 and TRBJ2-3; D may be TRBD2 (6 bases). Trimming cost V 4 bases and J 4 bases, with 19 bases left between them. Germline V CDR1 and CDR2: SGHRS, YFSETQ. CDR3 length equals 16 residues. CDR3 loop: CASSREPGGVADTQYF. CDR3 nucleotide sequence: TGCGCCAGCAGCCGCGAACCTGGAGGGGTGGCAGATACGCAGTATTTT.

This chain joins TRBV2 and TRBJ2-7; 7 nucleotides align to TRBD2. Trimming took 5 bases from V and 3 from J; bases not matched to a gene: 31. This CDR3 has 22 amino acids. Germline V lookup: CDR1 SNHLY, CDR2 FYNNEI. This CDR3 reads CASSPLGTKVPRSGWAYYEQYF. The CDR3 region has the DNA TGTGCCAGCAGTCCCCTCGGGACTAAAGTACCTCGCTCCGGTTGGGCGTACTACGAGCAGTACTTC.

This chain uses TRBV7-2 with TRBJ1-3; the D is unclear. This CDR3 is built from 14 residues. The V gene lost 5 bases and the J gene lost 2 bases, with 10 bases spanning the gap. Germline V gives CDR1 SGHTA, CDR2 FQGNSA. The CDR3 DNA is TGTGCCAGCAGCATTAAGCCGACTGGAAACACCATATATTTT. Its translation: CASSIKPTGNTIYF.

A single count supports this clone. The chain carries TRBV7-9 and TRBJ1-1; 10 nucleotides agree with TRBD1. J gave up 4 bases and V 3 bases, and 5 bases lay outside the gene matches. This CDR3 is 15 amino acids long. In germline, CDR1 is SEHNR, CDR2 FQNEAQ (reference sequence). Here the CDR3 reads CASSFLTGGGTEAFF. CDR3 bases: TGTGCCAGCAGCTTTCTGACAGGGGGCGGCACTGAAGCTTTCTTT.

The chain uses TRBV5-4 and TRBJ1-1; 7 positions agree with TRBD1. Losses at the gene ends were 4 bases for V and 1 base for J; bases not matched to a gene: 4. The V gene's germline CDR1 is SGHNT and CDR2 YYREEE (reference sequence). The length of the CDR3 is 14 residues. CDR3 sequence: CASSPGQRNTEAFF. DNA of the CDR3: TGTGCCAGCAGCCCGGGACAGCGGAACACTGAAGCTTTCTTT.

V usage is TRBV14 and J usage is TRBJ2-5, with a weak D call TRBD1 (5 bases). The V gene's germline CDR1 is SGHDN and CDR2 FVKESK. The CDR3 consists of 13 residues. Between the trimmed V and J ends, which lost 4 bases and 7 bases, there was a span of 13 bases. The CDR3 is CASSPSRGATQYF. The CDR3 coding sequence is TGTGCCAGCAGCCCCTCTAGGGGCGCGACCCAGTACTTC. The whole variable domain, remainder taken from reference TRBV14 and TRBJ2-5, is EAGVTQFPSHSVIEKGQTVTLRCDPISGHDNLYWYRRVMGKEIKFLLHFVKESKQDESGMPNNRFLAERTGGTYSTLKVQPAELEDSGVYFCASSPSRGATQYFGPGTRLLVL.

This clone was picked up one time. The chain's CDR3 is CASSPWGGGSTDTQYF. CDR3 bases: TGTGCCAGCAGCCCCTGGGGGGGCGGTAGCACAGATACGCAGTATTTT. The V call is TRBV7-9, the J call TRBJ2-3, with D perhaps TRBD2 (7 bases). CDR1 is SEHNR and CDR2 is FQNEAQ in the germline V gene (reference sequence). The CDR3 length is 16 residues. V lost 5 bases, J lost 0 bases, and 15 bases lay in between. Complete variable domain (other parts from reference TRBV7-9 and TRBJ2-3): DTGVSQNPRHKITKRGQNVTFRCDPISEHNRLYWYRQTLGQGPEFLTYFQNEAQLEKSRLLSDRFSAERPKGSFSTLEIQRTEQGDSAMYLCASSPWGGGSTDTQYFGPGTRLTVL.

The V and J genes are TRBV7-2 and TRBJ1-5, with D possibly TRBD1 on 5 matching bases. Trimming removed 2 bases at V and 7 bases at J, with 12 bases between. From germline, CDR1 is SGHTA and CDR2 FQGNSA. The CDR3 loop spans 14 amino acids. CDR3 in DNA: TGTGCCAGCAGCTTAAGGTCTGGGGCGCAGCCCCAGCATTTT. Translated, it gives CASSLRSGAQPQHF.

The rearrangement joins TRBV11-2 to TRBJ2-1, with a weak D call TRBD2 (5 bases). This CDR3 is 14 amino acids long. V was cut by 5 bases and J by 7 bases, with 15 bases left in between. In germline, CDR1 is SGHAT, CDR2 FQNNGV. CDR3 in amino acids: CASSTRPEGNEQFF. CDR3 DNA sequence: TGTGCCAGCAGCACCCGCCCCGAGGGAAATGAGCAGTTCTTC. The whole variable domain, remainder taken from reference TRBV11-2 and TRBJ2-1, is EAGVAQSPRYKIIEKRQSVAFWCNPISGHATLYWYQQILGQGPKLLIQFQNNGVVDDSQLPKDRFSAERLKGVDSTLKIQPAKLEDSAVYLCASSTRPEGNEQFFGPGTRLTVL.

The chain carries TRBV4-2 and TRBJ2-5; D is possibly TRBD1 (5 bases). The V end lost 0 bases, the J end lost 1 base, and 9 bases lay between the germline ends. The germline CDR1 and CDR2 sequences are LGHNA and YNFKEQ. The CDR3 sequence is 15 residues long. Written as DNA, the CDR3 is TGTGCCAGCAGCCAAGAAAGGGGAACCCAAGAGACCCAGTACTTC. Protein product: CASSQERGTQETQYF.

The table lists this clone with a few counts. The chain couples TRBV6-1 to TRBJ2-7, with a possible D match to TRBD1 (5 bases). This CDR3 contains 13 residues. The V end lost 5 bases, the J end lost 1 base, and 9 bases lay between the germline ends. The germline gives CDR1 MNHNS, CDR2 SASEGT. This CDR3 is CASSNRNSYEQYF. CDR3 in DNA: TGTGCCAGCAGTAACAGGAATTCCTACGAGCAGTACTTC.

The gene calls are TRBV29-1 and TRBJ2-3; D gene unclear. CDR1 and CDR2 (germline): SQVTM, ANQGSEA. V shed 6 bases and J shed 0 bases, with 13 bases lying between them. The CDR3 is 14 residues long. The CDR3, as DNA: TGCAGCGTGGTGACAACGACAAGCACAGATACGCAGTATTTT. It is translated as CSVVTTTSTDTQYF.

Comment on this clone: Other nucleotide sequences in the sample specify the same CDR3. The rearrangement links TRBV6-1 to TRBJ2-3, with 9 bases fitting TRBD1. CDR1 is MNHNS and CDR2 is SASEGT in the germline V gene. This CDR3 is 15 amino acids long. The V and J ends lost 2 bases and 6 bases, in that order; junction bases with no gene match: 6. The CDR3 protein is CASSEPGQGGDTQYF. CDR3 bases: TGTGCCAGCAGTGAACCGGGACAGGGTGGGGATACGCAGTATTTT.

V gene TRBV11-3 combines with J gene TRBJ2-2; TRBD2 matches 7 bases. V gave up 1 base and J gave up 6 bases; unmatched junction bases: 5. This CDR3 is built from 15 residues. CDR1 is SGHNT and CDR2 is YENEEA in the germline V gene. The CDR3 here is CASSLGGGGAGELFF. The CDR3 region has the DNA TGTGCCAGCAGCTTAGGCGGGGGAGGCGCCGGGGAGCTGTTTTTT.

This chain joins TRBV6-5 and TRBJ2-7; D is perhaps TRBD1 or TRBD2 (5 bases each). Trimming removed 5 bases at V and 3 bases at J, with 14 bases between. Germline V gene data show CDR1 as MNHEY and CDR2 as SVGAGI. CDR3 length: 14 residues. The CDR3 loop reads CASSLWDGGYEQYF. The DNA for the CDR3 is TGTGCCAGCAGTCTATGGGACGGTGGCTACGAGCAGTACTTC.

The sample holds one count of this clone. The chain is built from TRBV12-1 and TRBJ2-7; the DNA was not compared with TRBD2, the D call given in the table. TRBV12-1 is a pseudogene. The CDR3 has 14 residues. The CDR3 DNA reads TGTGCCAGCAGCTGGGGGGTTGGCCCCTACGAGCAGTACTTC. It is translated as CASSWGVGPYEQYF.

The gene calls are TRBV7-9 and TRBJ2-3, with 7 bases matching TRBD1. The germline CDR1 and CDR2 sequences are SEHNR and FQNEAQ (reference sequence). CDR3 length: 16 amino acids. Losses at the gene ends were 5 bases for V and 1 base for J; bases not matched to a gene: 9. The CDR3: CASSLDKGAGTDTQYF. CDR3 DNA: TGTGCCAGCAGCCTCGACAAGGGGGCTGGCACAGATACGCAGTATTTT.

This chain joins TRBV2 and TRBJ1-2, with 10 nucleotides matching TRBD1. The germline V gene has CDR1 SNHLY and CDR2 FYNNEI. Trimming cost V 6 bases and J 5 bases; bases outside gene matches: 6. The length of the CDR3 is 14 residues. The CDR3 loop is CASSRDRGGYGYTF. The CDR3 nucleotides read TGTGCCAGCAGCCGGGACAGGGGAGGGTATGGCTACACCTTC.

The genes are TRBV6-1 and TRBJ2-7; D call uncertain. The CDR3 contains 15 residues. Trimming removed 1 base from V and 2 bases from J, with 12 bases in between. CDR1 MNHNS and CDR2 SASEGT come from the germline V gene. CDR3 nucleotides: TGTGCCAGCAGTGAAGGGCCCCGGACCACCTACGAGCAGTACTTC. Its protein product is CASSEGPRTTYEQYF.

The chain has TRBV7-8 and TRBJ2-7; 8 nucleotides align to TRBD1. Germline lookup yields CDR1 SGHVS and CDR2 FQNEAQ. Trimming cost V 7 bases and J 2 bases; bases outside gene matches: 7. This CDR3 spans 14 amino acids. CDR3 in DNA: TGTGCCAGCAACTGGGACAGGAGCGCCTACGAGCAGTACTTC. The encoded protein is CASNWDRSAYEQYF.

The gene calls are TRBV19 and TRBJ1-5; 7 positions match TRBD1. J was trimmed by 3 bases and V by 7 bases; bases with no gene match: 6. Germline loops: CDR1 LNHDA, CDR2 SQIVND (reference sequence). There are 14 residues in the CDR3. The CDR3 sequence is CASTRQGDNQPQHF. Here the CDR3 DNA reads TGTGCCAGTACGAGACAGGGAGACAATCAGCCCCAGCATTTT.